The clone carrying this T cell receptor (beta chain) was observed at least ten times. The antigen remains undetermined. The source of the sample is a study of regulatory T cells in long-lasting Graves disease. Study-wide results and caveats: Analysis covered peripheral blood alone, not thyroid tissue.

The length of the CDR3 is 14 residues. Germline loops: CDR1 LNHNV, CDR2 YYDKDF (reference sequence). V was clipped by 2 bases and J by 1 base, with 9 bases between them. Construction of TCR beta libraries relied on iRepertoire HTBI primers and on Arm-PCR targeting CDR3 regions. MiXCR, applied by TCRdb to the multiplex PCR reads, yields one record per CDR3 protein. Of 400,000 to 550,000 distinct CDR3 sequences in the sample, over 15% were seen once. Time point meaning: newly diagnosed GD, antithyroid drugs for less than 3 months. Isolated PBMC RNA provided the starting material for the TCR library. These records were also assigned to another study, of T cells in Graves' hyperthyroidism and ophthalmopathy. That report adds: Stable hyperthyroidism: no ophthalmopathy progression over 18 months of follow-up. With the HTBI primer set, the TCR CDR3 went through a first round of RT-PCR.

The sample here was peripheral blood mononuclear cells (PBMCs), taken at new diagnosis, from a patient treated with antithyroid drugs. The chain has TRBV15 and TRBJ2-7; no firm D call. This clonotype originated in a woman in her twenties or thirties with Graves disease. The CDR3 DNA reads as TGTGCCACCAGCAGACCGGAAGGGTCCTACGAGCAGTACTTC. Encoded protein: CATSRPEGSYEQYF.